These 14 T cell receptor beta chains were sequenced from one sample in a study of neurological immune-mediated disorders (dated by TCRdb to between 2018 and 2020). Library creation used 5' RACE. This sample was sequenced with an Illumina HiSeq 2500. TCRdb reanalyzed the raw reads on its own, using fastp at Q25 for trimming and MiXCR for clone calling, and kept in-frame beta chains. Rows merge per CDR3 protein into single entries with the most common DNA and genes. This sample comprises about 30,000 distinct CDR3 sequences, 15% of them detected only once. The ten largest clonotypes hold roughly 27% of the sample. Sequencing input: PBMCs. The receptors come from a man between 65 and 85 years old in good health.

This clonotype was seen repeatedly, ten times or more. This chain joins TRBV12-3 or TRBV12-4 and TRBJ2-1; D is ambiguous. CDR3 length: 17 amino acids. Trimming shortened V by 0 bases and J by 3 bases, and 15 bases separated the two germline ends. The CDR3 DNA reads TGTGCCAGCAGTTTAGCACCCGGCCCAGCCCGCTACAATGAGCAGTTCTTC. It translates to CASSLAPGPARYNEQFF.

This clonotype showed up many times. The V call is TRBV28, the J call TRBJ2-7, with D perhaps matching TRBD1 (5 bases). Trimming cost V 6 bases and J 6 bases, with 12 bases left between them. The CDR3 spans 12 residues. CDR1 and CDR2 (germline): MDHEN, SYDVKM. Here the CDR3 DNA reads TGTGCCAGCAGGGGGCAAATTGGCGAGCAGTACTTC. Its protein product is CASRGQIGEQYF.

This clonotype was counted many times. V is TRBV29-1 and J is TRBJ1-2; no clear D gene. The CDR3 has 8 amino acids. V lost 3 bases to trimming and J lost 12 bases, with 5 bases between them. Germline V CDR1 and CDR2: SQVTM, ANQGSEA. The DNA for the CDR3 is TGCAGCGTTGACGGGGACACCTTC. Its protein is CSVDGDTF.

This clonotype has a count of ten or more. The chain links TRBV10-3 to TRBJ2-3; D is perhaps TRBD2 (7 bases). CDR1 is ENHRY, CDR2 SYGVKD, per germline. This CDR3 has 19 residues. V was trimmed by 2 bases and J by 0 bases, leaving 21 bases between them. The DNA for the CDR3 is TGTGCCATCAGTGAGAGTCCCTCGGGGGGCAACCCTAGCACAGATACGCAGTATTTT. Protein product: CAISESPSGGNPSTDTQYF.

This clonotype has at least ten counts. The J gene is TRBJ2-3, the V gene TRBV29-1; 8 bases align to TRBD2. Germline values: CDR1 SQVTM, CDR2 ANQGSEA. V shed 2 bases and J 7 bases; nucleotides not matched to a gene: 8. The CDR3 is 14 amino acids. For the CDR3, the DNA is TGCAGCGTTGAAACTGCGGGGGGCAAATATACGCAGTATTTT. This sequence encodes CSVETAGGKYTQYF.

This clonotype has a count of ten or more. The rearrangement uses TRBV2 and TRBJ1-3; D is ambiguous. Germline loops: CDR1 SNHLY, CDR2 FYNNEI. This CDR3 contains 15 residues. With 6 bases removed from V and 1 base from J, the gap between germline ends came to 13 bases. In DNA form, the CDR3 reads TGTGCCAGCAGGGATGACATCTTTTCTGGAAACACCATATATTTT. This encodes CASRDDIFSGNTIYF.

There are many counts of this clonotype. The V and J genes are TRBV15 and TRBJ1-5; a possible D gene is TRBD1 (6 bases). Per the germline V gene, CDR1 is LNHNV and CDR2 is YYDKDF (reference sequence). The CDR3 has 15 residues. V gave up 1 base and J gave up 2 bases, with 9 bases separating them. CDR3 coding DNA: TGTGCCACCAGCAGAGCGGCAGGGGGCAATCAGCCCCAGCATTTT. It translates to CATSRAAGGNQPQHF. Complete variable domain (other parts from reference TRBV15 and TRBJ1-5): DAMVIQNPRYQVTQFGKPVTLSCSQTLNHNVMYWYQQKSSQAPKLLFHYYDKDFNNEADTPDNFQSRRPNTSFCFLDIRSPGLGDTAMYLCATSRAAGGNQPQHFGDGTRLSIL.

The sample holds many counts of this clonotype. The chain couples TRBV24-1 to TRBJ2-1; a weak D match, TRBD1 (5 bases). V gave up 6 bases and J gave up 7 bases, with 21 bases separating them. Germline-derived CDR1 and CDR2 are KGHDR and SFDVKD. CDR3 length: 16 amino acids. The CDR3 region is CATSPTKSGWENEQFF. The CDR3 DNA sequence: TGTGCCACCAGTCCCACGAAGTCAGGGTGGGAAAATGAGCAGTTCTTC.

A few counts support this clonotype. The rearrangement links TRBV20-1 to TRBJ2-7, with 8 bases matching TRBD1. There are 16 residues in the CDR3. V was clipped by 3 bases and J by 0 bases; unmatched bases: 10. Germline CDR1 and CDR2: DFQATT and SNEGSKA (reference sequence). The DNA for the CDR3 is TGCAGTGCTAGTGGGGGACAGGCCTTTAGCTCCTACGAGCAGTACTTC. This sequence encodes CSASGGQAFSSYEQYF.

This clonotype was seen many times. The chain is built from TRBV21-1 and TRBJ1-1; no check of the table's D call, TRBD1, against the DNA was made. TRBV21-1 is deemed a pseudogene. The CDR3 loop spans 12 amino acids. The CDR3 reads CASKGASTEAFF. In nucleotides, the CDR3 is TGTGCCAGCAAGGGGGCGTCCACTGAAGCTTTCTTT.

This clonotype was detected ten times or more. The rearrangement uses TRBV29-1 and TRBJ1-1; D possibly corresponds to TRBD1 (6 bases). The CDR3 is made up of 14 amino acids. Germline lookup yields CDR1 SQVTM and CDR2 ANQGSEA. Trimming removed 3 bases from V and 0 bases from J, with 11 bases in between. The CDR3 region is CSVEGDTMNTEAFF. CDR3 DNA: TGCAGCGTTGAGGGGGACACGATGAACACTGAAGCTTTCTTT.

This clonotype was seen at least ten times. The CDR3 protein is CASSLAGTENEKLFF. As DNA, the CDR3 is TGTGCCAGCAGCTTAGCCGGGACAGAAAATGAAAAACTGTTTTTT. V and J are TRBV7-9 and TRBJ1-4, with TRBD1 identical over 7 bases. The V gene end was trimmed by 0 bases and the J gene end by 5 bases; junction bases not matched to a gene: 3. The germline CDR1 and CDR2 sequences are SEHNR and FQNEAQ (reference sequence). CDR3 length: 15 amino acids.

This clonotype was recorded many times. V is TRBV7-2 and J is TRBJ2-5; unclear D gene. V shed 1 base and J shed 1 base, with 4 bases lying between them. Germline lookup yields CDR1 SGHTA and CDR2 FQGNSA. The CDR3 extends over 13 amino acids. As DNA, the CDR3 is TGTGCCAGCAGCTTAGGGGTCCAAGAGACCCAGTACTTC. Encoded protein: CASSLGVQETQYF.

This clonotype was counted at least ten times. V and J are TRBV7-2 and TRBJ2-1; 10 nucleotides align to TRBD2. Germline trimming cut 1 base from V and 5 bases from J; bases unmatched to any gene: 2. CDR1 is SGHTA and CDR2 is FQGNSA in the germline V gene. This CDR3 region has 15 residues. The CDR3 DNA reads TGTGCCAGCAGCTTAGTCGGGACTAGCGACAATGAGCAGTTCTTC. Translation gives CASSLVGTSDNEQFF.